This is a list of T cell receptor beta chains from one sample in a study of blood T cell repertoires in COVID-19. Sequencing used immunoSEQ multiplex PCR; TCRdb keeps in-frame clones, though not all of them. The sample has about 250,000 clones, about four fifths seen once. What was sequenced was peripheral blood. All receptors come from a man aged 45-65 years with acute or convalescent COVID-19. CDR3s include the opening cysteine and the closing phenylalanine or tryptophan. The D gene is left open where the match is weak. Expanded clones get a size class; other rows say once, few or many, or leave the size out.

J: TRBJ2-5; D: -; size: -; V: TRBV10-3; CDR3: CAISSGGAETQYF; DNA: TGTGCCATCAGTAGTGGCGGGGCGGAGACCCAGTACTTC
J: TRBJ2-1; D: -; size: -; V: TRBV10-1; CDR3: CASGSSGRGDEQFF; DNA: TGCGCCAGCGGCTCGAGCGGACGCGGGGATGAGCAGTTCTTC
J: TRBJ1-1; D: TRBD1; size: -; V: TRBV7-8; CDR3: CASSRGGMNTEAFF; DNA: TGTGCCAGCAGCCGAGGGGGCATGAACACTGAAGCTTTCTTT
J: TRBJ1-2; D: -; size: -; V: TRBV7-9; CDR3: CASSYHRQDYGYTF; DNA: TGTGCCAGCAGCTATCACAGACAGGACTATGGCTACACCTTC
J: TRBJ2-1; D: -; size: once; V: TRBV19; CDR3: CASSILEGEQFF; DNA: TGTGCCAGTAGTATACTCGAGGGTGAGCAGTTCTTC
J: TRBJ1-2; D: -; size: -; V: TRBV6-5; CDR3: CASSYPEQGHYGYTF; DNA: TGTGCCAGCAGTTACCCCGAACAGGGCCACTATGGCTACACCTTC
J: TRBJ1-2; D: -; size: -; V: TRBV20-1; CDR3: CSASRPVDYYGYTF; DNA: TGCAGTGCTAGTAGGCCCGTAGACTACTATGGCTACACCTTC
J: TRBJ1-1; D: TRBD1; size: -; V: TRBV5-1; CDR3: CASSWGQGRDTEAFF; DNA: TGCGCCAGCAGCTGGGGACAGGGAAGAGACACTGAAGCTTTCTTT
J: TRBJ1-1; D: -; size: -; V: TRBV10-1; CDR3: CASSESKGMNTEAFF; DNA: TGCGCCAGCAGTGAGTCGAAGGGGATGAACACTGAAGCTTTCTTT
J: TRBJ1-2; D: -; size: -; V: TRBV18; CDR3: CASSARDTSQCTF; DNA: TGTGCCAGCTCAGCGAGGGATACCAGCCAGTGCACCTTC
J: TRBJ1-5; D: -; size: once; V: TRBV27; CDR3: CASSLIGLPGAGNQPQHF; DNA: TGTGCCAGCAGTTTAATTGGCCTTCCAGGGGCAGGCAATCAGCCCCAGCATTTT
J: TRBJ1-2; D: TRBD1; size: -; V: TRBV6-5; CDR3: CASRQQGVNYGYTF; DNA: TGTGCCAGCAGGCAACAGGGGGTGAACTATGGCTACACCTTC
J: TRBJ1-2; D: TRBD1; size: -; V: TRBV4-2; CDR3: CASSQRGQAYGYTF; DNA: TGTGCCAGCAGCCAAAGGGGGCAAGCCTATGGCTACACCTTC
J: TRBJ1-2; D: TRBD1; size: -; V: TRBV29-1; CDR3: CSVEDLGQGGTNYGYTF; DNA: TGCAGCGTTGAAGATCTGGGACAGGGGGGAACTAACTATGGCTACACCTTC
J: TRBJ2-5; D: -; size: -; V: TRBV7-9; CDR3: CASSFSAGQETQYF; DNA: TGTGCCAGCAGCTTCTCGGCGGGGCAAGAGACCCAGTACTTC
J: TRBJ2-3; D: -; size: -; V: TRBV7-9; CDR3: CASSLVGHTDTQYF; DNA: TGTGCCAGCAGCTTAGTGGGGCACACAGATACGCAGTATTTT
J: TRBJ1-1; D: -; size: -; V: TRBV7-2; CDR3: CASSFAGLMNTEAFF; DNA: TGTGCCAGCAGCTTCGCTGGACTCATGAACACTGAAGCTTTCTTT
J: TRBJ1-2; D: -; size: -; V: TRBV3-1/TRBV3-2; CDR3: CASSQGLLGGYGYTF; DNA: TGTGCCAGCAGCCAAGGGTTGCTTGGAGGCTATGGCTACACCTTC
J: TRBJ2-7; D: TRBD2; size: -; V: TRBV6-5; CDR3: CASSYSGGSVQEQYF; DNA: TGTGCCAGCAGTTACTCAGGCGGGAGCGTCCAAGAGCAGTACTTC
J: TRBJ2-5; D: TRBD1; size: -; V: TRBV7-2; CDR3: CASRAGTGVETQYF; DNA: TGTGCCAGCAGGGCCGGGACAGGGGTAGAGACCCAGTACTTC
J: TRBJ2-7; D: -; size: -; V: TRBV6-5; CDR3: CASSYDWSYEQYF; DNA: TGTGCCAGCAGTTACGACTGGTCCTACGAGCAGTACTTC
J: TRBJ1-2; D: TRBD1; size: -; V: TRBV18; CDR3: CASSLNPSGQGAQGYTF; DNA: TGTGCCAGCTCACTCAACCCCTCAGGACAGGGGGCTCAAGGCTACACCTTC
J: TRBJ2-3; D: TRBD1; size: -; V: TRBV27; CDR3: CASIDRATDTQYF; DNA: TGTGCCAGCATAGACAGGGCCACAGATACGCAGTATTTT
J: TRBJ2-2; D: -; size: -; V: TRBV19; CDR3: CASSRVPNTGELFF; DNA: TGTGCCAGTAGCCGGGTTCCTAACACCGGGGAGCTGTTTTTT
J: TRBJ2-6; D: -; size: -; V: TRBV18; CDR3: CARNRDSFSGANVLTF; DNA: TGTGCCAGAAACAGGGATTCCTTCTCTGGGGCCAACGTCCTGACTTTC
J: TRBJ2-7; D: TRBD1; size: -; V: TRBV4-1; CDR3: CASSQAMDRPSYEQYF; DNA: TGCGCCAGCAGCCAAGCGATGGACAGGCCTTCCTACGAGCAGTACTTC